This T cell receptor (beta chain) was recorded in a study of cytomegalovirus exposure and HLA in healthy donors. This CDR3 has 14 residues. The germline V gene encodes CDR1 MNHNS and CDR2 SASEGT. V lost 5 bases and J lost 7, with 18 bases in between. The PCR used 60 Vbeta and 13 Jbeta primers. Using immunoSEQ multiplex PCR, the repertoire was profiled, and TCRdb retains in-frame clones only, with some absent. The sample lists about 220,000 clones; roughly 83% were seen once. The chain couples TRBV6-1 to TRBJ2-7; no definite D call. The sequenced sample was PBMCs. This receptor was obtained from a boy aged 2 to 10 in good health and CMV-seronegative. The CDR3 protein is CASSSIGTRFEQYF. The CDR3 DNA reads as TGTGCCAGCAGTTCGATAGGTACGCGGTTTGAGCAGTACTTC.